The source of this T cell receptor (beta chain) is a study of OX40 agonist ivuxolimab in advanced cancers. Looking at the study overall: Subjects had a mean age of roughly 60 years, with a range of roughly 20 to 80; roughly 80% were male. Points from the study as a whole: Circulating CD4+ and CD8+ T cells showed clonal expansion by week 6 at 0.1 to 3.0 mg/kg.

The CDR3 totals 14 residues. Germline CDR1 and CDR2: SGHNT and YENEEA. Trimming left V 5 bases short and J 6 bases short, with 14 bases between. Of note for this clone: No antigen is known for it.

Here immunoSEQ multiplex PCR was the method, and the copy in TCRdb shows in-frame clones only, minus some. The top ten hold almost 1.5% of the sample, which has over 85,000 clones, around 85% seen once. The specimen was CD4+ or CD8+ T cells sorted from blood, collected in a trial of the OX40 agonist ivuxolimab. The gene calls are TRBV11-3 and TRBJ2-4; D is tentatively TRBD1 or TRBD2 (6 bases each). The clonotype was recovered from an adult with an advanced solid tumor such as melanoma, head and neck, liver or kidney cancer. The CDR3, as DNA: TGTGCCAGCAGCAAGGGGGGCGCCGGAAACATTCAGTACTTC. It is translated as CASSKGGAGNIQYF.